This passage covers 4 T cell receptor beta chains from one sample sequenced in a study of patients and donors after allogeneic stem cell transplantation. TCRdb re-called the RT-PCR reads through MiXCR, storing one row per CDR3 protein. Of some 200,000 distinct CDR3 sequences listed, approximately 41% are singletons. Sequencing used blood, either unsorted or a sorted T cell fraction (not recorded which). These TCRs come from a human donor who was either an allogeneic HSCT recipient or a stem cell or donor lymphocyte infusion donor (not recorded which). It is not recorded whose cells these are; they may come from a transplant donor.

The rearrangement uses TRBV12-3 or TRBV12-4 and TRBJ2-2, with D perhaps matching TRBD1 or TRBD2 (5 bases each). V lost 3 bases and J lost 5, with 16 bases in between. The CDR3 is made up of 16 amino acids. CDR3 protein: CASSFRTPSGTGELFF. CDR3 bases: TGTGCCAGCAGTTTCAGGACACCGTCGGGGACCGGGGAGCTGTTTTTT.

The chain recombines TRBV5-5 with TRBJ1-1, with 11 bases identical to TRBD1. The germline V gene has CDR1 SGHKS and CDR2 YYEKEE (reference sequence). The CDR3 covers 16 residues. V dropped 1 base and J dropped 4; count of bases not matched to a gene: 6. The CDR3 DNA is TGTGCCAGCAGCTTGCTATGGGACAGGGGGGTCACTGAAGCTTTCTTT. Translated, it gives CASSLLWDRGVTEAFF. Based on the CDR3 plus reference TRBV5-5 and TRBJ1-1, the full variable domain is DAGVTQSPTHLIKTRGQQVTLRCSPISGHKSVSWYQQVLGQGPQFIFQYYEKEERGRGNFPDRFSARQFPNYSSELNVNALLLGDSALYLCASSLLWDRGVTEAFFGQGTRLTVV.

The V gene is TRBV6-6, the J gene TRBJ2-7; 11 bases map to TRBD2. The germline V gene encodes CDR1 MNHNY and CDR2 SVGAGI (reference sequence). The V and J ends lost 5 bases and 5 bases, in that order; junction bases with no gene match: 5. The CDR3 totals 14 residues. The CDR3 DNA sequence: TGTGCCAGCAGTCCCGGGACTAGCGGCGACGAGCAGTACTTC. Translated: CASSPGTSGDEQYF.

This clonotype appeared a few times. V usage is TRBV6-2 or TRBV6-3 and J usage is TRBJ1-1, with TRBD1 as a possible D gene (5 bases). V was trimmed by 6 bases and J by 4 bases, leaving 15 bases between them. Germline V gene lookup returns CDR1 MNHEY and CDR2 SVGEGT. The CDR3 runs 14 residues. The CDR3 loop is CASRLQAVGTEAFF. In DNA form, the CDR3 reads TGTGCCAGCAGATTACAGGCGGTTGGCACTGAAGCTTTCTTT.